The TCR beta chain described here comes from a study of shared clonotypes between healthy human individuals. Broader study findings: Roughly 5% of naive CD4 clonotypes were common to a few donors.

Regarding this clone: Its target is not known.

The CDR3 consists of 19 residues. V shed 4 bases, J shed 1 base, and the junction held 15 bases outside the gene matches. Germline CDR1 PRHDT, CDR2 FYEKMQ (reference sequence). Deep-level settings were used for running the assay. Only in-frame clones appear in the TCRdb table, and some are missing; sequencing was by immunoSEQ multiplex PCR. The sample includes 2 million to 2.5 million clones, 85% to 95% of them seen just once. The chain is built from TRBV13 and TRBJ2-7; 11 nucleotides line up with TRBD2. The receptor was isolated from a man between 18 and 29 years old in good health. Some clones in this sample may be carry-over from other donors' samples. Sequenced sample: naive CD4+ T cells from PBMCs. Subset described: CD45RA+ positively selected. The DNA of the CDR3 is TGTGCCAGCAGCTACGAACAGGGGAGACTAGCGGGATTATCCTACGAGCAGTACTTC. Protein sequence: CASSYEQGRLAGLSYEQYF.